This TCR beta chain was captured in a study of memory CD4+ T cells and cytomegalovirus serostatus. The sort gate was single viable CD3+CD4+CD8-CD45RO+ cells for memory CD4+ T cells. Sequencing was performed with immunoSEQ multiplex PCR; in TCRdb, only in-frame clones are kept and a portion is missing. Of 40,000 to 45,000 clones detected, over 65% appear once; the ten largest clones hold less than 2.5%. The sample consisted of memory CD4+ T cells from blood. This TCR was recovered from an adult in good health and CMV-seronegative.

The CDR3 DNA is TGTGCCATCAGACGGACCCTGGACACCTCAGAGACTGAAGCTTTCTTT. Translated, it gives CAIRRTLDTSETEAFF. The chain is built from TRBV10-3 and TRBJ1-1; the D gene is possibly TRBD1 (5 bases). Germline CDR1 and CDR2: ENHRY and SYGVKD. This CDR3 is 16 amino acids long. Trimming left V 6 bases short and J 5 bases short, with 22 bases between.